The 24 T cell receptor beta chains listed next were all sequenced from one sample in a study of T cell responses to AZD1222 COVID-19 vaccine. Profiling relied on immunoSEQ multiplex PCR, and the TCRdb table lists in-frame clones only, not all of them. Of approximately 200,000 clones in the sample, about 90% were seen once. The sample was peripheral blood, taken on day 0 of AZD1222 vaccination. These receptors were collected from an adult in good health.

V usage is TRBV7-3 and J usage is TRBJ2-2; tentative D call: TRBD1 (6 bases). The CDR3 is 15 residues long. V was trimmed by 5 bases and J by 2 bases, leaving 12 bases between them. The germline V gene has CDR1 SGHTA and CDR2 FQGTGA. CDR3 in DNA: TGTGCCAGCAGCCTAGGACAGACTAACACCGGGGAGCTGTTTTTT. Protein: CASSLGQTNTGELFF.

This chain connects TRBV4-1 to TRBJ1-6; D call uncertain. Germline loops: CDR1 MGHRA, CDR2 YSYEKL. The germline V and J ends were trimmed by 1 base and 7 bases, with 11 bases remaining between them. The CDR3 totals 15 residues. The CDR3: CASSQVSLWNSPLHF. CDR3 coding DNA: TGCGCCAGCAGCCAAGTGAGCCTCTGGAATTCACCCCTCCACTTT.

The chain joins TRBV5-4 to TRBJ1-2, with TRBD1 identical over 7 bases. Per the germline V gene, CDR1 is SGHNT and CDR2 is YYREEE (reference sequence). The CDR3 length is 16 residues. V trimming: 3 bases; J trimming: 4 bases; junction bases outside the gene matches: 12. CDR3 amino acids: CASSSELDRASYGYTF. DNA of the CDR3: TGTGCCAGCAGCTCGGAGTTAGACAGGGCCTCCTATGGCTACACCTTC. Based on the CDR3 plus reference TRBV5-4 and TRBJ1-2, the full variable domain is ETGVTQSPTHLIKTRGQQVTLRCSSQSGHNTVSWYQQALGQGPQFIFQYYREEENGRGNFPPRFSGLQFPNYSSELNVNALELDDSALYLCASSSELDRASYGYTFGSGTRLTVV.

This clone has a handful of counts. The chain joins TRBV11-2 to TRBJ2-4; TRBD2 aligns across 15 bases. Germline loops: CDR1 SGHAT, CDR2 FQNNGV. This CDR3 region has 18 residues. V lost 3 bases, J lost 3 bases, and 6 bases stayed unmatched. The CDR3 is CASSFGTSGRWGKNIQYF. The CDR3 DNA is TGTGCCAGCAGCTTCGGGACTAGCGGGAGGTGGGGCAAAAACATTCAGTACTTC.

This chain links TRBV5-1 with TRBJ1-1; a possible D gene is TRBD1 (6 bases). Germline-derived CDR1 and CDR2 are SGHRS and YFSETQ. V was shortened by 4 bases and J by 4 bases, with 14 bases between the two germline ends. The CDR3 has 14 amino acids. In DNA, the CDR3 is TGCGCCAGCAGCACCGGCAAGGGGGGCACTGAAGCTTTCTTT. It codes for CASSTGKGGTEAFF.

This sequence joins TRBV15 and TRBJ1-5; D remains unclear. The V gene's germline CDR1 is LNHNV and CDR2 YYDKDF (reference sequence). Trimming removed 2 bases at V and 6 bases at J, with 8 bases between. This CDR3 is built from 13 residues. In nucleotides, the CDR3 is TGTGCCACCAGCAGACAACTAGGTCAGCCCCAGCATTTT. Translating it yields CATSRQLGQPQHF.

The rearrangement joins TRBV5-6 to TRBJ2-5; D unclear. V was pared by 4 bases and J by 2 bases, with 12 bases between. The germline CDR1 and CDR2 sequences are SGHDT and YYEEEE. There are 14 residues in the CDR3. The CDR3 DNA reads TGTGCCAGCAGCAGGCCTTGGTCGCAAGAGACCCAGTACTTC. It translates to CASSRPWSQETQYF.

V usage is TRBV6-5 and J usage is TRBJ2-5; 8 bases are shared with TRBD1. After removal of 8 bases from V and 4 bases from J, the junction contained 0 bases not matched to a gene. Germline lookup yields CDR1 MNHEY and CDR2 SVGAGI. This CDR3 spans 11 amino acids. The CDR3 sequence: CASDRGETQYF. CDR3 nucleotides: TGTGCCAGCGACAGGGGAGAGACCCAGTACTTC.

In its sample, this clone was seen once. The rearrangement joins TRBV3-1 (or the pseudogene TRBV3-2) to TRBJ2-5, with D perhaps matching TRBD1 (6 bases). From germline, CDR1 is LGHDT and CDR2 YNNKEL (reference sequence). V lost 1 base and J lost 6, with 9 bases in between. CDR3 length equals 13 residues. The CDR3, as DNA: TGTGCCAGCAGCCAAGGGGGGCAACAGACCCAGTACTTC. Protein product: CASSQGGQQTQYF.

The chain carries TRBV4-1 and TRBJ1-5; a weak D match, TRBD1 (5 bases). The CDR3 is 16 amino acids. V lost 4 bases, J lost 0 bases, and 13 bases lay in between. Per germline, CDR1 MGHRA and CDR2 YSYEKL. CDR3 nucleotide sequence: TGCGCCAGCAGCCTTGGGACCAGCTATAGCAATCAGCCCCAGCATTTT. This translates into CASSLGTSYSNQPQHF.

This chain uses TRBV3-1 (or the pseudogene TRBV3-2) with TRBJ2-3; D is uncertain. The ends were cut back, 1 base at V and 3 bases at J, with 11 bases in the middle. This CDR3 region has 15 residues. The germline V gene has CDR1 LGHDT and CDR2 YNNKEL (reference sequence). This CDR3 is CASSQVRSRTDTQYF. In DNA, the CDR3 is TGTGCCAGCAGCCAAGTTAGGTCTCGAACAGATACGCAGTATTTT.

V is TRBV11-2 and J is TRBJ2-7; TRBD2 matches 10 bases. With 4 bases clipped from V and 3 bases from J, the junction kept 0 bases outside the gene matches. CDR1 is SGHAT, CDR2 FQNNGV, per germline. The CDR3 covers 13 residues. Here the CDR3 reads CASSWTSGYEQYF. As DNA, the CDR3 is TGTGCCAGCAGCTGGACTAGCGGCTACGAGCAGTACTTC.

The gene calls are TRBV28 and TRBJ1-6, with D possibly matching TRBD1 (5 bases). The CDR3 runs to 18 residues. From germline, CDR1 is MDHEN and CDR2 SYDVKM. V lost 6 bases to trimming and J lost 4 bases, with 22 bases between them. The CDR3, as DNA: TGTGCCAGCAGCAATCCCGTACCGGTGACAGTGTATAATTCACCCCTCCACTTT. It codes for CASSNPVPVTVYNSPLHF.

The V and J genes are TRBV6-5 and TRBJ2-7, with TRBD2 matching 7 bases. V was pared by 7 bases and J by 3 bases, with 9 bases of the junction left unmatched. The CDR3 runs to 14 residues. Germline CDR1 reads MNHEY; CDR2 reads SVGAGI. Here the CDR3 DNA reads TGTGCCAGCACGGTACGGGGAGGGATCTACGAGCAGTACTTC. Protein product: CASTVRGGIYEQYF.

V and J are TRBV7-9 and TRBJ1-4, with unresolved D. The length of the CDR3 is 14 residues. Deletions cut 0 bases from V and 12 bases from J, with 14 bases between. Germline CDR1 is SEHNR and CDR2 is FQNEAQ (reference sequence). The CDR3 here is CASSLAHLDAQLFF. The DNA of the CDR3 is TGTGCCAGCAGCTTAGCCCATCTCGACGCTCAACTGTTTTTT.

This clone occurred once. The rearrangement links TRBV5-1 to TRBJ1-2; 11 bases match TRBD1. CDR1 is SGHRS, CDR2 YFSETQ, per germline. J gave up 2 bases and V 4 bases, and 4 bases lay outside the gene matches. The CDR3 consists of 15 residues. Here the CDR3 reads CASSTGQGANYGYTF. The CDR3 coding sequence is TGCGCCAGCAGCACCGGACAGGGGGCCAACTATGGCTACACCTTC. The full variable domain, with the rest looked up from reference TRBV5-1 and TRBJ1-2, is KAGVTQTPRYLIKTRGQQVTLSCSPISGHRSVSWYQQTPGQGLQFLFEYFSETQRNKGNFPGRFSGRQFSNSRSEMNVSTLELGDSALYLCASSTGQGANYGYTFGSGTRLTVV.

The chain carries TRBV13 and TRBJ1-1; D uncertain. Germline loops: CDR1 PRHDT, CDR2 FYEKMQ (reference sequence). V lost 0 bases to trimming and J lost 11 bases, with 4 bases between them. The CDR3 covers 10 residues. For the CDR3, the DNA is TGTGCCAGCAGCTTAGGCCGGGCTTTCTTT. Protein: CASSLGRAFF.

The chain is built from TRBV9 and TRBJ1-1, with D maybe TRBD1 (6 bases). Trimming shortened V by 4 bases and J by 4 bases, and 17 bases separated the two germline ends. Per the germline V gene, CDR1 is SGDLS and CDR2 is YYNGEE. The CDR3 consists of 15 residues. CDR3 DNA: TGTGCCAGCAGCCCCCATGGGGGCCGAAGCACTGAAGCTTTCTTT. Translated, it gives CASSPHGGRSTEAFF.

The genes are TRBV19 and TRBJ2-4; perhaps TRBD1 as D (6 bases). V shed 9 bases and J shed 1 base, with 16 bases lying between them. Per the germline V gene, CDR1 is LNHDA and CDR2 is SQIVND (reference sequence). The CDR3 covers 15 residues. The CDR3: CASRGSGVAKNIQYF. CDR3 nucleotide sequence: TGTGCCAGCAGGGGCAGCGGAGTTGCCAAAAACATTCAGTACTTC. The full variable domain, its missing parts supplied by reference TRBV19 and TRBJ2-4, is DGGITQSPKYLFRKEGQNVTLSCEQNLNHDAMYWYRQDPGQGLRLIYYSQIVNDFQKGDIAEGYSVSREKKESFPLTVTSAQKNPTAFYLCASRGSGVAKNIQYFGAGTRLSVL.

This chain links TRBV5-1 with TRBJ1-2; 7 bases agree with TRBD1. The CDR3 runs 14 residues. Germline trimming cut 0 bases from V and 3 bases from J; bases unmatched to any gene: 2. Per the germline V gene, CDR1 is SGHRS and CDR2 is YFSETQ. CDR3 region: CASSLGQGHYGYTF. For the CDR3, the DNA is TGCGCCAGCAGCTTGGGACAGGGACACTATGGCTACACCTTC.

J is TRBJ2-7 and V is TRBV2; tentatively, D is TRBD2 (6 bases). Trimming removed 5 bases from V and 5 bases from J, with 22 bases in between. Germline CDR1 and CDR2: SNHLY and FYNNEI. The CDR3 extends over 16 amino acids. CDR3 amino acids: CASSLAGTSFRNEQYF. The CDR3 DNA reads TGTGCCAGCAGTCTCGCCGGGACTTCCTTTAGGAACGAGCAGTACTTC.

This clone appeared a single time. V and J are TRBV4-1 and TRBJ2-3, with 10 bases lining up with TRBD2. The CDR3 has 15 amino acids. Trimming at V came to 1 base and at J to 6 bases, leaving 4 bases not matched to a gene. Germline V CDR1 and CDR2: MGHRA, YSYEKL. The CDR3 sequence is CASSQGLAGADTQYF. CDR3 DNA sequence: TGCGCCAGCAGCCAAGGTCTAGCGGGGGCCGATACGCAGTATTTT.

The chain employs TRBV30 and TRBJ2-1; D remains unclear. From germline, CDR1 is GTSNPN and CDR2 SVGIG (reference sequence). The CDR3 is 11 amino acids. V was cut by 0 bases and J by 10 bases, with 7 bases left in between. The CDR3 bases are TGTGCCTGGAGTGTAATACAGGAGCAGTTCTTC. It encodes CAWSVIQEQFF.

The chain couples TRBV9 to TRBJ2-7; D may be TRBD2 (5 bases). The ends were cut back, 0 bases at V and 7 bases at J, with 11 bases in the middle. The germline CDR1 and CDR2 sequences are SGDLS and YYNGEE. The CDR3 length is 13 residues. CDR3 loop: CASSVEGTGEQYF. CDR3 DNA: TGTGCCAGCAGCGTAGAAGGCACGGGGGAGCAGTACTTC.